The present T cell receptor beta chain was sequenced within a study of shared clonotypes between healthy human individuals. Repertoires were generated with immunoSEQ multiplex PCR, while TCRdb's copy carries only in-frame clones and drops some. Among 2,500,000 or so clones listed, approximately 90% were seen once. The CDR3 consists of 15 residues. J gave up 6 bases and V 3 bases, and 9 bases lay outside the gene matches. Germline CDR1 and CDR2: SGHDT and YYEEEE. There are a few counts of this clone. Its specificity is unknown. The donors, all of them Caucasian adults, lived in Nashville, Tennessee. In the CD4+ fraction, cells were divided into CD45RA+ naive and CD45RA-negative memory subsets. Study findings and constraints: Although depth was large, rarefaction showed that sequencing of the sorted subsets was incomplete.

The genes are TRBV5-6 and TRBJ1-1; TRBD1 agrees at 9 bases. The TCR sequence derives from a man aged 18 to 30 in good health. Material for sequencing was naive CD4+ T cells sorted from blood. Subset noted: CD45RA+ positively selected. The CDR3, as DNA: TGTGCCAGCAGCTACAGGACAGGGGCGCTAGCTGAAGCTTTCTTT. Translating it yields CASSYRTGALAEAFF. Filled out from reference TRBV5-6 and TRBJ1-1, the complete variable domain reads DAGVTQSPTHLIKTRGQQVTLRCSPKSGHDTVSWYQQALGQGPQFIFQYYEEEERQRGNFPDRFSGHQFPNYSSELNVNALLLGDSALYLCASSYRTGALAEAFFGQGTRLTVV.